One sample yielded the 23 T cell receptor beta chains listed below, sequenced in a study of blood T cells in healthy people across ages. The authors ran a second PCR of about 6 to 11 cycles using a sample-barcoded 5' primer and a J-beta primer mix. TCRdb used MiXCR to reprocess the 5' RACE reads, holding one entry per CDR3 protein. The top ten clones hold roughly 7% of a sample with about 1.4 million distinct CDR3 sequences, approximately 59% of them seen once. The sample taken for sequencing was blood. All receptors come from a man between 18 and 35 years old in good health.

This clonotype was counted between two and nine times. In DNA, the CDR3 is TGCAGCGTCGACCAAGGGGAGGGTAGCTCCTACAATGAGCAGTTCTTC. Amino acid sequence: CSVDQGEGSSYNEQFF. The chain uses TRBV29-1 and TRBJ2-1; TRBD2 matches 7 bases. Per germline, CDR1 SQVTM and CDR2 ANQGSEA. The V segment lost 6 bases and the J segment 0 bases; nucleotides outside the gene matches: 11. The CDR3 runs 16 residues.

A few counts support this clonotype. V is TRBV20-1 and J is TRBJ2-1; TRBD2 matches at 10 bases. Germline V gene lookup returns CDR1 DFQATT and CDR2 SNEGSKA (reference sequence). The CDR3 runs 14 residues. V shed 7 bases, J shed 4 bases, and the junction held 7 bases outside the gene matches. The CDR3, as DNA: TGCAGTGTCAGACTAGCGGGCCCATACAATGAGCAGTTCTTC. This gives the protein CSVRLAGPYNEQFF.

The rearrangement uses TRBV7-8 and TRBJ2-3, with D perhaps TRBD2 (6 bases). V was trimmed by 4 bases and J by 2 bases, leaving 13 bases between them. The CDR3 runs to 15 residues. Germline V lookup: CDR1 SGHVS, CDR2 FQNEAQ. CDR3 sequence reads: CASSSGGVPTDTQYF. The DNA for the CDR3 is TGTGCCAGCAGCTCTGGCGGGGTCCCCACAGATACGCAGTATTTT.

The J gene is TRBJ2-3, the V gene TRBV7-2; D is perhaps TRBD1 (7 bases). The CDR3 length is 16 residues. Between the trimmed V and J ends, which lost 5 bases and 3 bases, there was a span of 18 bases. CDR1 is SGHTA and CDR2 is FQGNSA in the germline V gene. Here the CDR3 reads CASSGSPQGGTDTQYF. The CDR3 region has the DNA TGTGCCAGCAGCGGTAGCCCCCAGGGGGGTACAGATACGCAGTATTTT.

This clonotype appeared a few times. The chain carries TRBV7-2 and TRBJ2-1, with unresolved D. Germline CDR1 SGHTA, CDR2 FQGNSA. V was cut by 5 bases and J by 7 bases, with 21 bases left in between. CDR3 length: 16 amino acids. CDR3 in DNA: TGTGCCAGCAGCCCCATAGTCGGTCGGTTTAGGAATGAGCAGTTCTTC. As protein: CASSPIVGRFRNEQFF.

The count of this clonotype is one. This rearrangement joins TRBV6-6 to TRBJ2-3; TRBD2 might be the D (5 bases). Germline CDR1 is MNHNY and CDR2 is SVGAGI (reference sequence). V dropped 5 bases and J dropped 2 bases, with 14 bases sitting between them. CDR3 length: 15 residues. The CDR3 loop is CASSKSGFDTDTQYF. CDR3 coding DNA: TGTGCCAGCAGTAAAAGCGGATTCGACACAGATACGCAGTATTTT.

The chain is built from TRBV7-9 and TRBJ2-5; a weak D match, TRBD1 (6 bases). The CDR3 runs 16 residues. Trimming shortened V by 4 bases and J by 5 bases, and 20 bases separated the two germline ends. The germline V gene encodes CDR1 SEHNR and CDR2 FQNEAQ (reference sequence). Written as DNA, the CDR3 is TGTGCCAGCAGCTCCCCGGCAGGGGTGATTACCGAGACCCAGTACTTC. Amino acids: CASSSPAGVITETQYF.

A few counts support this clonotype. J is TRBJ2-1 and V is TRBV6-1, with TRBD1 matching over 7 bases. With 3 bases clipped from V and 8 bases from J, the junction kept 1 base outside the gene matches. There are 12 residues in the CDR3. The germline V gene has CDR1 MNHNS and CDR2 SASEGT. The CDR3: CASSDQGDEQFF. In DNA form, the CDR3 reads TGTGCCAGCAGTGATCAGGGGGATGAGCAGTTCTTC.

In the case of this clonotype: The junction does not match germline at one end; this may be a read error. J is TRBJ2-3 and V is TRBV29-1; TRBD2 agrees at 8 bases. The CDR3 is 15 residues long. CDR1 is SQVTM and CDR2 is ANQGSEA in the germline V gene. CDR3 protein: CGVALAGFSTDTQYF. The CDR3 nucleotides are TGCGGCGTTGCATTAGCGGGATTTAGCACAGATACGCAGTATTTT.

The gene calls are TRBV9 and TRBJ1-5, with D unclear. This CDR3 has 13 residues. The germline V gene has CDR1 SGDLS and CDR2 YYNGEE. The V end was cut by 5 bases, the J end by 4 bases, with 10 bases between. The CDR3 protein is CASRASRNQPQHF. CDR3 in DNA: TGTGCCAGCAGAGCGTCGCGAAATCAGCCCCAGCATTTT.

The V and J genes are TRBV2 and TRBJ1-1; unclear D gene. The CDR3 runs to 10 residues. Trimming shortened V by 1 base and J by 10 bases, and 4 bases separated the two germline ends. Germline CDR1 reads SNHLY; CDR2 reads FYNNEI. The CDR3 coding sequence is TGTGCCAGCAGTGAAGGCTTAGCTTTCTTT. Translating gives CASSEGLAFF.

CDR3 DNA sequence: TGCGCCAGCAGCTCCACAGCGAGCTCCTACAATGAGCAGTTCTTC. Its translation is CASSSTASSYNEQFF. The rearrangement joins TRBV5-1 to TRBJ2-1, with D hard to call. CDR1 and CDR2 from the germline V gene are SGHRS and YFSETQ. Trimming shortened V by 3 bases and J by 0 bases, and 10 bases separated the two germline ends. The CDR3 is made up of 15 amino acids.

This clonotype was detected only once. The DNA of the CDR3 is TGCAGTGCTGGAAAGCGGGACACCGGGGAGCTGTTTTTT. Amino acid sequence: CSAGKRDTGELFF. The J gene is TRBJ2-2, the V gene TRBV20-1, with D perhaps TRBD2 (6 bases). Germline loops: CDR1 DFQATT, CDR2 SNEGSKA (reference sequence). The CDR3 runs to 13 residues. V shed 5 bases and J shed 3 bases, with 10 bases lying between them.

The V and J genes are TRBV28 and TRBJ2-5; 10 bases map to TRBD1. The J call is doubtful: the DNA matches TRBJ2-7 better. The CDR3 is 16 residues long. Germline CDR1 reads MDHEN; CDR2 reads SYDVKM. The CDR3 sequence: CASSPSRGTGVYEQYF. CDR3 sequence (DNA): TGTGCCAGCAGTCCAAGCCGGGGGACAGGGGTCTACGAGCAGTACTTC.

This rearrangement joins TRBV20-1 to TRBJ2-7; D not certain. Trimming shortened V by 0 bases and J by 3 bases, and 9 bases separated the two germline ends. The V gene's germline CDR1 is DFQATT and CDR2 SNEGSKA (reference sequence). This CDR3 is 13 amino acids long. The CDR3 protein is CSARDQAFYEQYF. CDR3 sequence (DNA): TGCAGTGCTAGAGATCAAGCTTTCTACGAGCAGTACTTC.

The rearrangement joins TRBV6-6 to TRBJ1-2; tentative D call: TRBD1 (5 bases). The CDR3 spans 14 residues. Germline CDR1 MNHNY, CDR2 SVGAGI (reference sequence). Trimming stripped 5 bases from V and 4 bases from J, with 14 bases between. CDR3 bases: TGTGCCAGCAGTGGCTGGCGGGACGTCTATGGCTACACCTTC. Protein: CASSGWRDVYGYTF.

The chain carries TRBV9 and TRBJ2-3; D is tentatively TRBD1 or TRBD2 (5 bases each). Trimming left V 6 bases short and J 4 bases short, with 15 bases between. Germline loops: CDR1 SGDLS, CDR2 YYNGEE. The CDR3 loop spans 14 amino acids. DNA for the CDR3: TGTGCCAGCACTCCCTGGGGGAGAGCAGATACGCAGTATTTT. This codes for CASTPWGRADTQYF. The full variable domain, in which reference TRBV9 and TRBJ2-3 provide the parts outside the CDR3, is DSGVTQTPKHLITATGQRVTLRCSPRSGDLSVYWYQQSLDQGLQFLIQYYNGEERAKGNILERFSAQQFPDLHSELNLSSLELGDSALYFCASTPWGRADTQYFGPGTRLTVL.

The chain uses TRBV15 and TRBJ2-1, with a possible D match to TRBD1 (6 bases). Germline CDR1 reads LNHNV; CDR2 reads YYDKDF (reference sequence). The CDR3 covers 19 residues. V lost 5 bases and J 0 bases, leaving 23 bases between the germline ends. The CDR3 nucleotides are TGTGCCACCAGCTCGCGCCCCGACAGGCCCTATTCCTCCTACAATGAGCAGTTCTTC. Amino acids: CATSSRPDRPYSSYNEQFF.

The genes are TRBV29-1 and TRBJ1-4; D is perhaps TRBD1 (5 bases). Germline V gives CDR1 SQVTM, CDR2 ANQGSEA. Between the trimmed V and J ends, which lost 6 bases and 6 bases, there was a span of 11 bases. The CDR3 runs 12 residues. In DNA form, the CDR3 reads TGCAGCGTCCGGGACGCTGATGAAAAACTGTTTTTT. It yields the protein CSVRDADEKLFF. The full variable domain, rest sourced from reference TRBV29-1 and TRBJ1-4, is SAVISQKPSRDICQRGTSLTIQCQVDSQVTMMFWYRQQPGQSLTLIATANQGSEATYESGFVIDKFPISRPNLTFSTLTVSNMSPEDSSIYLCSVRDADEKLFFGSGTQLSVL.

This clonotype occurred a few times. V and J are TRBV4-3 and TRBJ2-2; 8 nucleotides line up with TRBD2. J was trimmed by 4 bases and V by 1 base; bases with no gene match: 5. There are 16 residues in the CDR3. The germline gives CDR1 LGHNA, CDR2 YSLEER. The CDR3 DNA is TGCGCCAGCAGCCAAGTGGTAGCGGGGTCCACCGGGGAGCTGTTTTTT. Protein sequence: CASSQVVAGSTGELFF.

The CDR3 protein is CAWSVARGGTEAFF. The CDR3 DNA follows: TGTGCCTGGAGTGTAGCCAGGGGTGGCACTGAAGCTTTCTTT. V usage is TRBV30 and J usage is TRBJ1-1; TRBD1 is a possible D gene (6 bases). Germline V lookup: CDR1 GTSNPN, CDR2 SVGIG (reference sequence). This CDR3 has 14 amino acids. Trimming pared 0 bases from V and 4 bases from J, leaving 12 bases between.

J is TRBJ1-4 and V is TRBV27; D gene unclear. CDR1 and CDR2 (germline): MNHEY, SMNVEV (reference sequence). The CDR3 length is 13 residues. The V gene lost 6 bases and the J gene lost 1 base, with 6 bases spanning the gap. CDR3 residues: CASSRVTNEKLFF. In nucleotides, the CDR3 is TGTGCCAGCAGCCGGGTAACTAATGAAAAACTGTTTTTT.

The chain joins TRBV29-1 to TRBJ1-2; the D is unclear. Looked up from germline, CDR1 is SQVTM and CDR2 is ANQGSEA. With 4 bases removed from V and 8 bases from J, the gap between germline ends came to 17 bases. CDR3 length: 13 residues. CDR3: CSVAGMFYVGYTF. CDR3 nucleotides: TGCAGCGTTGCTGGGATGTTCTATGTGGGCTACACCTTC.